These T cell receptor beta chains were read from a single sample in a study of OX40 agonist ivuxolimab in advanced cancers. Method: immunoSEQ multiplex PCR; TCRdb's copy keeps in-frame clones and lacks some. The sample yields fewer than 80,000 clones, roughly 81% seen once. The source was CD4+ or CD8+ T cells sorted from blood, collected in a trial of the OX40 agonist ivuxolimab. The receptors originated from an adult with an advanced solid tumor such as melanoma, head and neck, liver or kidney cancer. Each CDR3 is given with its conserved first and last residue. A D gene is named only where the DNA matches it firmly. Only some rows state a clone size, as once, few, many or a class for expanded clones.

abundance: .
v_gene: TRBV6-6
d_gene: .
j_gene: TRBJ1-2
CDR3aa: CAAGGLANYGYTF
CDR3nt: TGTGCCGCGGGAGGTCTTGCCAACTATGGCTACACCTTC

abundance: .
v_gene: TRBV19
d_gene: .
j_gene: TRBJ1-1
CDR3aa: CASTPVLQPMNTEAFF
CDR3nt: TGTGCCAGTACCCCCGTTCTGCAACCCATGAACACTGAAGCTTTCTTT

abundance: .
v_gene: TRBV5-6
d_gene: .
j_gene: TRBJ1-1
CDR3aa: CASSLRPNLGTEAFF
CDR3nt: TGTGCCAGCAGCTTGCGGCCCAACCTCGGGACTGAAGCTTTCTTT

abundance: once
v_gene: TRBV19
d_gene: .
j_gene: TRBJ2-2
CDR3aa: CATTGTALGAGELFF
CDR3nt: TGTGCCACCACCGGGACGGCCCTGGGGGCCGGGGAGCTGTTTTTT

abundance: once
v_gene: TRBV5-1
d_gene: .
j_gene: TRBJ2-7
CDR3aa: CASSPEGIYEQYF
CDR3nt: TGCGCCAGCAGCCCGGAGGGCATCTACGAGCAGTACTTC

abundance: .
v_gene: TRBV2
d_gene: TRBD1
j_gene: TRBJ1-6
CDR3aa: CASSRDSVNSPLHF
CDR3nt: TGTGCCAGCAGTAGGGACAGTGTCAATTCACCCCTCCACTTT

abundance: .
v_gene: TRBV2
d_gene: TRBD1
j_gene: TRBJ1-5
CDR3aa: CASSEDLQGVVRPQHF
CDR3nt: TGTGCCAGCAGTGAGGATCTACAGGGGGTCGTTAGGCCCCAGCATTTT

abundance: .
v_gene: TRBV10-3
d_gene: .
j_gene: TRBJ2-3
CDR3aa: CAISLTLSGRQGRGADTQYF
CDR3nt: TGTGCCATCAGCTTAACCCTTTCGGGACGACAGGGAAGGGGGGCAGATACGCAGTATTTT

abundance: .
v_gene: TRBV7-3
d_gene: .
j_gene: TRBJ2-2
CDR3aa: CASSFNTGELFF
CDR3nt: TGTGCCAGCAGCTTCAACACCGGGGAGCTGTTTTTT

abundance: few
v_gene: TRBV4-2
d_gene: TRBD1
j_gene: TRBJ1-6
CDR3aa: CASSRIGDRVHSPLHF
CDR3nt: TGTGCCAGCAGCCGGATAGGGGACAGGGTACATTCACCCCTCCACTTT

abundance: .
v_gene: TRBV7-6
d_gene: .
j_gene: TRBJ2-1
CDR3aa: CASSSPKGSSYNEQFF
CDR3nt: TGTGCCAGCAGCTCACCCAAGGGGAGCTCCTACAATGAGCAGTTCTTC

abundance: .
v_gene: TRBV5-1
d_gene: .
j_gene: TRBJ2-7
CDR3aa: CASSLDRPRYEQYF
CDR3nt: TGCGCCAGCAGCCTGGACCGCCCCCGCTACGAGCAGTACTTC

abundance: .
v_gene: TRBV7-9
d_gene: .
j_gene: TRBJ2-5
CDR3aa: CASSLVAALEETQYF
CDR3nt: TGTGCCAGCAGCTTAGTGGCAGCACTCGAAGAGACCCAGTACTTC

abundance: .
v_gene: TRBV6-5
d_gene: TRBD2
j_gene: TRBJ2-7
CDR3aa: CASSRASGRPYEQYF
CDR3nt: TGTGCCAGCAGTCGAGCTAGCGGGAGGCCCTACGAGCAGTACTTC

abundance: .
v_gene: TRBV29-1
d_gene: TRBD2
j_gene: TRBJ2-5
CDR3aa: CSVAGTSGSQETQYF
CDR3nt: TGCAGCGTTGCCGGGACTAGCGGGAGTCAAGAGACCCAGTACTTC

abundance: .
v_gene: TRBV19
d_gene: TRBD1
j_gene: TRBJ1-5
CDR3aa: CASSPGTGVISNQPQHF
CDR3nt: TGTGCCAGTAGTCCCGGGACAGGGGTTATTAGCAATCAGCCCCAGCATTTT

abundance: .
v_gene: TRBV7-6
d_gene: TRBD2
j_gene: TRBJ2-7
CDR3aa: CASSLGTSQYF
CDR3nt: TGTGCCAGCAGCTTAGGGACTAGTCAGTACTTC

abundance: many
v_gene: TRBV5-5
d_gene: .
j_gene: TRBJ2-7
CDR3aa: CASSLNRASDEQYF
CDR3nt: TGTGCCAGCAGCCTAAACCGGGCCAGCGACGAGCAGTACTTC

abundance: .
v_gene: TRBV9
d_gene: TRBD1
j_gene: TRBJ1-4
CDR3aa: CASSVWGQENEKLFF
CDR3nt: TGTGCCAGCAGCGTATGGGGACAGGAGAATGAAAAACTGTTTTTT

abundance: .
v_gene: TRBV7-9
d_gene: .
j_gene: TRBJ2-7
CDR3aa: CASSLSLGENEQYF
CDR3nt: TGTGCCAGCAGCTTATCTCTGGGAGAAAACGAGCAGTACTTC

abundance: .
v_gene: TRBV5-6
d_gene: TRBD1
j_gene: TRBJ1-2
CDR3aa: CASSTRQGQPNYGYTF
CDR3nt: TGTGCCAGCAGCACCCGACAGGGGCAACCAAACTATGGCTACACCTTC

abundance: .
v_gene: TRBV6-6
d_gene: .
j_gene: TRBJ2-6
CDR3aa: CASTLKRNSGANVLTF
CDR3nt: TGTGCCAGCACCCTGAAAAGAAACTCTGGGGCCAACGTCCTGACTTTC

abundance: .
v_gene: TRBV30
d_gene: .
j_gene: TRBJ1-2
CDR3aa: CAWSRGWRYGYTF
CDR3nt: TGTGCCTGGAGTCGCGGCTGGAGGTATGGCTACACCTTC

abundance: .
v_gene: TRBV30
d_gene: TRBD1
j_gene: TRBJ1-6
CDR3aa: CAWSASDRWYNSPLHF
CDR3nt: TGTGCCTGGAGTGCCTCGGACAGGTGGTATAATTCACCCCTCCACTTT

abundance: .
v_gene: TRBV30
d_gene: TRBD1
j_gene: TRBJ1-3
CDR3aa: CAWSGQGWDTIYF
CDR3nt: TGTGCCTGGAGTGGACAGGGGTGGGACACCATATATTTT

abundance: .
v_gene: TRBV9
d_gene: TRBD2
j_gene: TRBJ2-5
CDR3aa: CASSVGSGEGWETQYF
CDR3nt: TGTGCCAGCAGCGTCGGTAGCGGGGAGGGATGGGAGACCCAGTACTTC

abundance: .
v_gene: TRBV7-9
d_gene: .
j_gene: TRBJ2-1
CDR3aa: CASSLVGTGYNEQFF
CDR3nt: TGTGCCAGCAGCTTAGTAGGAACGGGCTACAATGAGCAGTTCTTC

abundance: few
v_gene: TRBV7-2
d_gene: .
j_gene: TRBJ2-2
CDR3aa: CASSQRVTGELFF
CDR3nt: TGTGCCAGCAGCCAAAGGGTAACCGGGGAGCTGTTTTTT

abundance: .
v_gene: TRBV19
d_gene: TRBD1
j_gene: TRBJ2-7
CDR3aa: CASNPGQGTYEQYF
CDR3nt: TGTGCCAGTAACCCGGGACAGGGAACCTACGAGCAGTACTTC

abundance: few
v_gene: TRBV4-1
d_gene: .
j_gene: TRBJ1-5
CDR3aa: CASSQDGRGGNQPQHF
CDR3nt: TGCGCCAGCAGCCAAGATGGTAGGGGCGGCAATCAGCCCCAGCATTTT

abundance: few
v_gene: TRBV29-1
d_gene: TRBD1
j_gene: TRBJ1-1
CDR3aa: CSVEMGQPNTEAFF
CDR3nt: TGCAGCGTCGAAATGGGACAGCCAAACACTGAAGCTTTCTTT

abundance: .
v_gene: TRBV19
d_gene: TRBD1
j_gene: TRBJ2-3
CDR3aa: CATRDRGLADTQYF
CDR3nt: TGTGCCACCCGGGACAGGGGGTTAGCAGATACGCAGTATTTT

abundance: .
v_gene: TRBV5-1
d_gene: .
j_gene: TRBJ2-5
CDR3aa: CASSPLGTDETQYF
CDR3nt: TGCGCCAGCAGCCCGCTTGGGACGGACGAGACCCAGTACTTC

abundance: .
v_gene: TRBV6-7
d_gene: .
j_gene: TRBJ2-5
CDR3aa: CASSTKTQYF
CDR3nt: TGTGCCAGCAGTACAAAGACCCAGTACTTC

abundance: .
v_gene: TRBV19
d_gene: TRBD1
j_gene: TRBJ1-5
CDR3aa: CASSILPGGGQPQHF
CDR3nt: TGTGCCAGTAGTATCCTACCAGGGGGCGGTCAGCCCCAGCATTTT

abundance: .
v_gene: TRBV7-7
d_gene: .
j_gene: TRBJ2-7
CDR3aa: CARPHEQYF
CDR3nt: TGTGCGAGACCCCACGAGCAGTACTTC

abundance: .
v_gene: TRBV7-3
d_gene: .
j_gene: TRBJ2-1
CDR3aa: CASSLMGDEQFF
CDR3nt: TGTGCCAGCAGCTTAATGGGGGATGAGCAGTTCTTC

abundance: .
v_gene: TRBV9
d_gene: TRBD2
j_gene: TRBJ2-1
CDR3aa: CASSATLAGIYNEQFF
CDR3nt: TGTGCCAGCAGCGCCACACTAGCGGGGATTTACAATGAGCAGTTCTTC

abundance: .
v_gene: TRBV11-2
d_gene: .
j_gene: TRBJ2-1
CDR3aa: CASIPGRGHNEQFF
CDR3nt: TGTGCCAGCATCCCGGGGAGGGGGCACAATGAGCAGTTCTTC

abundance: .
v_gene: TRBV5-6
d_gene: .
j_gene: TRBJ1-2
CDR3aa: CASSLVTTNSNYGYTF
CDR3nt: TGTGCCAGCAGCTTGGTCACAACGAATTCTAACTATGGCTACACCTTC